These 15 T cell receptor beta chains came from one sample sequenced in a study of blood T cell repertoires in COVID-19. Sequenced by immunoSEQ multiplex PCR; TCRdb stores in-frame clones only, minus some. The sample holds some 88,000 clones, about 85% seen once. Input material: peripheral blood. Source of these receptors: a man aged 60-69 years with acute or convalescent COVID-19.

The gene calls are TRBV6-5 and TRBJ1-3; D is ambiguous. Germline V gene sequence: CDR1 MNHEY, CDR2 SVGAGI. This CDR3 contains 12 residues. The ends were cut back, 10 bases at V and 5 bases at J, with 12 bases in the middle. CDR3 region: CATWEGRNTIYF. The CDR3 DNA reads TGTGCCACCTGGGAGGGTAGAAACACCATATATTTT.

The V call is TRBV18, the J call TRBJ1-3, with a weak D call TRBD1 (6 bases). Deletions cut 5 bases from V and 0 bases from J, with 11 bases between. Germline V gives CDR1 KGHSH, CDR2 LQKENI. The CDR3 runs 15 residues. The CDR3 spells CASSATGNSGNTIYF. The CDR3 DNA reads as TGTGCCAGCTCAGCAACAGGGAACTCTGGAAACACCATATATTTT.

This clone has more than one count but fewer than ten. The genes are TRBV30 and TRBJ1-3, with D unclear. Germline V CDR1 and CDR2: GTSNPN, SVGIG (reference sequence). V lost 8 bases and J 8 bases, leaving 19 bases between the germline ends. The CDR3 sequence is 13 residues long. CDR3 amino acids: CARRRPPGDTIYF. In DNA form, the CDR3 reads TGTGCCCGCCGCAGGCCGCCGGGAGACACCATATATTTT. The variable domain in full, with the rest retrieved from reference TRBV30 and TRBJ1-3, is SQTIHQWPATLVQPVGSPLSLECTVEGTSNPNLYWYRQAAGRGLQLLFYSVGIGQISSEVPQNLSASRPQDRQFILSSKKLLLSDSGFYLCARRRPPGDTIYFGEGSWLTVV.

The chain employs TRBV5-4 and TRBJ2-3; 7 nucleotides line up with TRBD1. CDR1 and CDR2 from the germline V gene are SGHNT and YYREEE (reference sequence). The CDR3 runs to 14 residues. V dropped 3 bases and J dropped 4; count of bases not matched to a gene: 5. The CDR3 coding sequence is TGTGCCAGCAGCTCGGACAGGTTTGCAGATACGCAGTATTTT. Its protein product is CASSSDRFADTQYF. The whole variable domain, filled in from reference TRBV5-4 and TRBJ2-3, reads ETGVTQSPTHLIKTRGQQVTLRCSSQSGHNTVSWYQQALGQGPQFIFQYYREEENGRGNFPPRFSGLQFPNYSSELNVNALELDDSALYLCASSSDRFADTQYFGPGTRLTVL.

V is TRBV7-3 and J is TRBJ2-2, with TRBD2 identical over 10 bases. This CDR3 has 15 residues. Losses at the gene ends were 2 bases for V and 7 bases for J; bases not matched to a gene: 4. Germline loops: CDR1 SGHTA, CDR2 FQGTGA. This CDR3 is CASSLASGGVGELFF. CDR3 sequence (DNA): TGTGCCAGCAGCTTAGCTAGCGGGGGCGTCGGGGAGCTGTTTTTT.

J is TRBJ2-5 and V is TRBV30; D gene ambiguous. CDR1 GTSNPN and CDR2 SVGIG come from the germline V gene (reference sequence). This CDR3 has 13 residues. Trimming cost V 2 bases and J 0 bases, with 7 bases left between them. CDR3 sequence (DNA): TGTGCCTGGAGTCTCGAGAACCAAGAGACCCAGTACTTC. It translates to CAWSLENQETQYF.

The chain combines TRBV6-2 or TRBV6-3 with TRBJ2-5, with 10 bases that match TRBD1. Trimming removed 5 bases from V and 6 bases from J; junction bases left unmatched: 18. The germline V gene has CDR1 MNHEY and CDR2 SVGEGT. This CDR3 has 18 amino acids. The CDR3 sequence: CASSPQTPGQGRLKTQYF. Written as DNA, the CDR3 is TGTGCCAGCAGTCCCCAAACTCCGGGACAGGGGCGGTTAAAGACCCAGTACTTC.

J is TRBJ2-7 and V is TRBV4-2; maybe TRBD2 (6 bases). The germline V and J ends were trimmed by 0 bases and 5 bases, with 11 bases remaining between them. Germline-derived CDR1 and CDR2 are LGHNA and YNFKEQ. The CDR3 is made up of 14 amino acids. DNA for the CDR3: TGTGCCAGCAGCCAAGATCGGAGGGGAAACGAGCAGTACTTC. This translates into CASSQDRRGNEQYF.

The rearrangement joins TRBV10-3 to TRBJ2-3; TRBD1 might be the D (5 bases). This CDR3 has 15 amino acids. V was clipped by 6 bases and J by 0 bases, with 13 bases between them. Germline V gene sequence: CDR1 ENHRY, CDR2 SYGVKD. This CDR3 is CAIRQASPSTDTQYF. The DNA of the CDR3 is TGTGCCATCAGACAGGCCTCGCCTAGCACAGATACGCAGTATTTT.

This clone appeared a single time. The V and J genes are TRBV30 and TRBJ1-3; D uncertain. Trimming took off 3 bases at V and 7 bases at J, with 13 bases between the two ends. CDR1 and CDR2 (germline): GTSNPN, SVGIG (reference sequence). CDR3 length: 13 residues. CDR3 bases: TGTGCCTGGAGCATTGTCCACTTGAACACCATATATTTT. It is translated as CAWSIVHLNTIYF.

In this sample, this clone turned up once. The chain employs TRBV19 and TRBJ1-2; 7 nucleotides match TRBD1. The CDR3 runs 12 residues. The V segment lost 7 bases and the J segment 4 bases; nucleotides outside the gene matches: 3. Germline V gives CDR1 LNHDA, CDR2 SQIVND (reference sequence). In nucleotides, the CDR3 is TGTGCCAGTAATAAGGGGGCCTATGGCTACACCTTC. Translation gives CASNKGAYGYTF.

J is TRBJ1-1 and V is TRBV23-1; D may be TRBD1 (5 bases). TRBV23-1 is identified as an open reading frame with a role that is uncertain. This CDR3 comprises 14 residues. V shed 0 bases and J shed 2 bases, with 7 bases lying between them. DNA for the CDR3: TGCGCCAGCAGTCAATCGGGGCAAAACACTGAAGCTTTCTTT. It specifies CASSQSGQNTEAFF.

CDR3 DNA: TGTGCCAGCAGCTTAGGCGGGAGTTTGTTCGACGAGCAGTACTTC. Protein: CASSLGGSLFDEQYF. The chain links TRBV7-8 to TRBJ2-7; 7 bases align to TRBD2. J lost 5 bases, V lost 1 base, and 8 bases had no gene match. The CDR3 is 15 amino acids. Germline V gene sequence: CDR1 SGHVS, CDR2 FQNEAQ.

The count of this clone is one. The gene calls are TRBV30 and TRBJ1-2; a possible D gene is TRBD1 (5 bases). Germline CDR1 reads GTSNPN; CDR2 reads SVGIG (reference sequence). Trimming removed 3 bases at V and 1 base at J, with 9 bases between. CDR3 length: 13 amino acids. CDR3 sequence: CAWSQQVNYGYTF. CDR3 coding DNA: TGTGCCTGGAGCCAACAGGTTAACTATGGCTACACCTTC.

J is TRBJ2-3 and V is TRBV9; TRBD2 aligns across 15 bases. After removal of 4 bases from V and 3 bases from J, the junction contained 9 bases not matched to a gene. The CDR3 covers 18 residues. Germline assignment: CDR1 SGDLS and CDR2 YYNGEE. CDR3 nucleotides: TGTGCCAGCAGCCCAAATGGACTAGCGGGGGGGAGGACAGATACGCAGTATTTT. Encoded protein: CASSPNGLAGGRTDTQYF.